This TCR beta chain was obtained from a study of shared T cell receptors in the human thymus (dated by TCRdb to the early 2020s). For the wider study: The study examined how self-reactive, shared T-cell receptor alpha chains are generated in the human thymus.

Turning to this clone: The antigen this receptor binds is unknown. Base qualities are missing; no much larger clone stands one base away. At the DNA level, this CDR3 is encoded by other sequences in the same sample as well.

Libraries were built with the immunoSEQ multiplex PCR assay. TCRdb limited this immuneACCESS table to in-frame rearrangements with V and J called. A share of clones is missing; checked studies link under half to unresolved V genes, and the rest is unexplained. Within this sample are 700,000 or so clones, with roughly 85% of them counted one time only. The ten largest clonotypes hold more than 0.01% of the sample. Trimming removed 3 bases from V and 0 bases from J, leaving 9 bases between the germline ends. The CDR3 holds 15 amino acids from the cysteine to the phenylalanine. CDR3 DNA only is kept here, 45 bases in frame from base 1. Sequences LGHNA (CDR1) and YSLEER (CDR2) are obtained from the germline V gene. These same data were also listed under a study on human thymus T cells. From the second report: The donors were immunologically healthy infants in Finland who had open corrective cardiac surgery for congenital heart defects. Thymus tissue was obtained as surgical resects removed during corrective cardiac surgery. Both the thymic and the peripheral blood repertoires appeared to show biased V and J gene segment usage. Highly overlapping thymic TCR repertoires among unrelated individuals were reported in the related research. The study used eight infant thymus samples plus four related peripheral blood samples to characterize TCR alpha and beta repertoires. Donor ages ranging from roughly 7 to 250 days were recorded, and a handful of male and a couple of female infants were included in the cohort. Thymocytes were mechanically released from the tissue and were stored as pellets of roughly 9.5-30 million cells at -70 degrees C. A QIAsymphony instrument was used to extract genomic DNA from frozen cell pellets. Using the immunoSEQ multiplex PCR assay, the TCRB and TCRAD loci were amplified from a standardized quantity of quality-controlled genomic DNA. The amplicons spanned the V(D)J region and were long enough to cover the CDR3 and allow V and J genes to be identified. The commercial immunoSEQ service was used to sequence amplicons on an Illumina platform. Corrections for primer bias and sequencing errors followed previously described methods, while TCRAD and TCRB definitions were based on the IMGT database. Repertoires were analysed with immunoSEQ Analyzer 3.0 and VDJTools, covering basic statistics, V/J segment usage, diversity estimates, rarefaction and pairwise overlap. Diversity was estimated using the Chao1, ChaoE, Efron-Thisted, Shannon and inverse Simpson indices, and was also estimated on datasets down-sampled to the size of the smallest sample. Repertoire overlap was determined by strict matching of CDR3 nucleotide sequence, V gene and J gene, and Jaccard-based multidimensional scaling clustering was applied. On average, approximately 860,000 unique TCRB clonotypes were obtained from thymus samples, compared with around 78,000 from blood samples.

The clonotype comes from a girl under two years old with a congenital heart defect. Donor details come from another sample of the same person, matched by shared clones. Recombination linked TRBV4-3 to TRBJ1-3; TRBD1 is a weak D gene call, 5 bases matching. The sequencing input was thymocytes. The CDR3 protein sequence reads: CASSQGGHSGNTIYF. The bases are TGCGCCAGCAGCCAGGGTGGACACTCTGGAAACACCATATATTTT.